The present entry profiles one T cell receptor (beta chain) with its context. Antigen specificity is unknown. After removal of 5 bases from V and 2 bases from J, the junction contained 6 bases not matched to a gene. This CDR3 has 14 residues. Germline V lookup: CDR1 MNHEY, CDR2 SVGEGT. MiXCR, applied by TCRdb to the reads, yields one record per CDR3 protein. The sample lists 150,000 to 180,000 distinct CDR3 sequences; around a quarter were seen once. This entry comes from a study of T cell repertoires in cytomegalovirus infection. Overall study context: TCR beta signatures that were public indicated CMV infection and matching HLA type. Whole-study findings and limits: HLA-C-restricted CMV-specific TCR beta clonotypes were dominant in the ex vivo response.

This TCR derives from a human donor in good health (CMV status not recorded). Some clones in this sample may be carry-over from other donors' samples. This sequence joins TRBV6-2 or TRBV6-3 and TRBJ2-7, with 7 bases identical to TRBD1. Sequencing was carried out using PBMCs. For the CDR3, the DNA is TGTGCCAGCAGTCGTGACAGGGCAACCTACGAGCAGTACTTC. Its protein is CASSRDRATYEQYF.